These T cell receptor beta chains were read from a single sample in a study of human T cells and chemical hapten exposure. TCRdb ran MiXCR on the RACE reads and lists one entry per CDR3 protein. Found here are fewer than 150,000 distinct CDR3 sequences, around 13% of them singletons; the top ten hold 0.92%. Material: whole blood, obtained in connection with sensitization to the hapten diphenylcyclopropenone (DPC). These receptors all come from a man between 18 and 35 years old with alopecia areata. Some clones in this sample may be carry-over from other donors' samples. Both conserved end residues are part of each CDR3. Each record gives: V gene, D gene, clone size, J gene, CDR3 DNA, CDR3 protein. The D gene is left open where the match is weak. For some rows the clone size is stated as once, few or many, or as a class when expanded; others skip it.

V gene: TRBV5-1; D gene: -; clone size: few; J gene: TRBJ2-7; CDR3 DNA: TGCGCCAGCAGCTTGGCTAGCTTGGGATACGAGCAGTACTTC; CDR3 protein: CASSLASLGYEQYF
V gene: TRBV5-5; D gene: -; clone size: few; J gene: TRBJ2-5; CDR3 DNA: TGTGCCAGCAGCTTGGCCGGAGCAGCCATGATCCGAGAGACCCAGTACTTC; CDR3 protein: CASSLAGAAMIRETQYF
V gene: TRBV18; D gene: TRBD1; clone size: -; J gene: TRBJ2-7; CDR3 DNA: TGTGCCAGCTCATCCCTGACAGGGAGAGGCGAGCAGTACTTC; CDR3 protein: CASSSLTGRGEQYF
V gene: TRBV28; D gene: -; clone size: -; J gene: TRBJ1-5; CDR3 DNA: TGTGCCAGCAGTTTTCCAGGCAATAGTAATCAGCCCCAGCATTTT; CDR3 protein: CASSFPGNSNQPQHF
V gene: TRBV7-9; D gene: -; clone size: many; J gene: TRBJ2-5; CDR3 DNA: TGTGCCAGCAGCCTCGGGACGGGGGCGTCTCAAGAGACCCAGTACTTC; CDR3 protein: CASSLGTGASQETQYF
V gene: TRBV7-2; D gene: -; clone size: -; J gene: TRBJ2-7; CDR3 DNA: TGTGCCAGCAGCTTAAATAGCCAGGCCTACGAGCAGTACTTC; CDR3 protein: CASSLNSQAYEQYF
V gene: TRBV5-1; D gene: -; clone size: -; J gene: TRBJ2-1; CDR3 DNA: TGCGCCAGCAGTTCCCGGGACGAAAGCTTCAATGAGCAGTTCTTC; CDR3 protein: CASSSRDESFNEQFF
V gene: TRBV20-1; D gene: -; clone size: many; J gene: TRBJ1-1; CDR3 DNA: TGCAGTGCTCTTGACGACACTGAAGCTTTCTTT; CDR3 protein: CSALDDTEAFF
V gene: TRBV5-1; D gene: -; clone size: -; J gene: TRBJ1-6; CDR3 DNA: TGCGCCAGCAGCTTGGATGTCGGCTCCTATAATTCACCCCTCCACTTT; CDR3 protein: CASSLDVGSYNSPLHF
V gene: TRBV6-2/TRBV6-3; D gene: -; clone size: many; J gene: TRBJ1-5; CDR3 DNA: TGTGCCAGCAGGCAGGGGTATCAGCCCCAGCATTTT; CDR3 protein: CASRQGYQPQHF
V gene: TRBV3-1; D gene: -; clone size: many; J gene: TRBJ2-4; CDR3 DNA: TGTGCCAGCAGCCCCGCGGGGACGATTTTGGTAGCCAAAAACATTCAGTACTTC; CDR3 protein: CASSPAGTILVAKNIQYF
V gene: TRBV6-5; D gene: TRBD1; clone size: -; J gene: TRBJ2-7; CDR3 DNA: TGTGCCAGCAGTTACGGTAGGGACAGGGTAAGAGGCGAGCAGTACTTC; CDR3 protein: CASSYGRDRVRGEQYF
V gene: TRBV25-1; D gene: TRBD1; clone size: many; J gene: TRBJ2-1; CDR3 DNA: TGTGCCAGCAGTGAACCTAGGACAGGGCAGGGCGATGAGCAGTTCTTC; CDR3 protein: CASSEPRTGQGDEQFF
V gene: TRBV6-6; D gene: TRBD2; clone size: -; J gene: TRBJ2-1; CDR3 DNA: TGTGCCAGCAGTTACTCGCTAGCGGGGTCGGTCCCTCGCGGTGAGCAGTTCTTC; CDR3 protein: CASSYSLAGSVPRGEQFF
V gene: TRBV29-1; D gene: -; clone size: -; J gene: TRBJ1-2; CDR3 DNA: TGCAGCGTTAGACCCGGGACGGCTAACTATGGCTACACCTTC; CDR3 protein: CSVRPGTANYGYTF
V gene: TRBV20-1; D gene: -; clone size: -; J gene: TRBJ2-7; CDR3 DNA: TGCAGTGCCCGAGAAGACTACGAGCAGTACTTC; CDR3 protein: CSAREDYEQYF
V gene: TRBV29-1; D gene: TRBD2; clone size: few; J gene: TRBJ2-5; CDR3 DNA: TGCAGCGTTGGGACGACTAGCGGGGACCAAGAGACCCAGTACTTC; CDR3 protein: CSVGTTSGDQETQYF
V gene: TRBV2; D gene: -; clone size: -; J gene: TRBJ1-1; CDR3 DNA: TGTGCCAGCAGTGTTTCGCAGGAGGGCACTGAAGCTTTCTTT; CDR3 protein: CASSVSQEGTEAFF
V gene: TRBV25-1; D gene: -; clone size: few; J gene: TRBJ2-7; CDR3 DNA: TGTGCCAGCAGTGAACGACGGATTGAATACGAGCAGTACTTC; CDR3 protein: CASSERRIEYEQYF
V gene: TRBV29-1; D gene: TRBD2; clone size: few; J gene: TRBJ2-1; CDR3 DNA: TGCAGCGTTGAAGAAACCGGGGGGGCCTTCCTTGAGCAGTTCTTC; CDR3 protein: CSVEETGGAFLEQFF
V gene: TRBV14; D gene: -; clone size: -; J gene: TRBJ2-6; CDR3 DNA: TGTGCCAGCAGTTTCTATTGGGCGTCAGGGGCCAACGTCCTGACTTTC; CDR3 protein: CASSFYWASGANVLTF
V gene: TRBV4-2; D gene: TRBD1; clone size: -; J gene: TRBJ2-3; CDR3 DNA: TGTGCCAGCAGCCAGGACCGACAGGGCGCAGATACGCAGTATTTT; CDR3 protein: CASSQDRQGADTQYF
V gene: TRBV19; D gene: -; clone size: few; J gene: TRBJ2-7; CDR3 DNA: TGTGCCAGTAGTATTCGTGGGACTTACTACGAGCAGTACTTC; CDR3 protein: CASSIRGTYYEQYF
V gene: TRBV4-3; D gene: -; clone size: many; J gene: TRBJ2-6; CDR3 DNA: TGCGCCAGCAGCCAAGATTTGGGGTCCGGGGCCAACGTCCTGACTTTC; CDR3 protein: CASSQDLGSGANVLTF
V gene: TRBV20-1; D gene: -; clone size: few; J gene: TRBJ1-2; CDR3 DNA: TGCAGTGCAACCGGGGCCCGCCCAACTGGCTACACCTTC; CDR3 protein: CSATGARPTGYTF
V gene: TRBV3-1; D gene: TRBD1; clone size: -; J gene: TRBJ2-3; CDR3 DNA: TGTGCCGGCAGCTATTACAGGGGAACCACAGATACGCAGTATTTT; CDR3 protein: CAGSYYRGTTDTQYF
V gene: TRBV6-2/TRBV6-3; D gene: -; clone size: few; J gene: TRBJ1-1; CDR3 DNA: TGTGCCAGCAGTGAGGCGGCGGGGACTGAAGCTTTCTTT; CDR3 protein: CASSEAAGTEAFF
V gene: TRBV6-5; D gene: -; clone size: many; J gene: TRBJ1-4; CDR3 DNA: TGTGCCAGCAGTCGGACGGCGAATGAAAAACTGTTTTTT; CDR3 protein: CASSRTANEKLFF
V gene: TRBV19; D gene: -; clone size: few; J gene: TRBJ1-1; CDR3 DNA: TGTGCCAGTAGTATATCCACCACTGAAGCTTTCTTT; CDR3 protein: CASSISTTEAFF
V gene: TRBV29-1; D gene: -; clone size: -; J gene: TRBJ1-1; CDR3 DNA: TGCAGCGTTGAAGTTTCGATGAACACTGAAGCTTTCTTT; CDR3 protein: CSVEVSMNTEAFF
V gene: TRBV18; D gene: -; clone size: many; J gene: TRBJ1-1; CDR3 DNA: TGTGCCAGCTCACCGTCGGGCGAGATCTCGAACACTGAAGCTTTCTTT; CDR3 protein: CASSPSGEISNTEAFF
V gene: TRBV6-1; D gene: -; clone size: few; J gene: TRBJ1-4; CDR3 DNA: TGTGCCATTGCCAGGGGTCCTAATGAAAAACTGTTTTTT; CDR3 protein: CAIARGPNEKLFF
V gene: TRBV9; D gene: TRBD1; clone size: few; J gene: TRBJ2-5; CDR3 DNA: TGTGCCAGCAGCGAGATCCCCGGGACAGCCCAAGAGACCCAGTACTTC; CDR3 protein: CASSEIPGTAQETQYF
V gene: TRBV10-3; D gene: -; clone size: -; J gene: TRBJ2-7; CDR3 DNA: TGTGCCATCAGTGAGGGGGCTACTATCGAGCAGTACTTC; CDR3 protein: CAISEGATIEQYF
V gene: TRBV11-2; D gene: -; clone size: few; J gene: TRBJ2-7; CDR3 DNA: TGTGCCAGCAGCTCGATGACGGCGACCTACGAGCAGTACTTC; CDR3 protein: CASSSMTATYEQYF
V gene: TRBV29-1; D gene: -; clone size: -; J gene: TRBJ1-2; CDR3 DNA: TGCAGCGCCCAGCTATTTACGGGCTATGGCTACACCTTC; CDR3 protein: CSAQLFTGYGYTF
V gene: TRBV10-3; D gene: -; clone size: -; J gene: TRBJ2-7; CDR3 DNA: TGTGCCATCAACTCCCCGGACACCTCCTACGAGCAGTACTTC; CDR3 protein: CAINSPDTSYEQYF
V gene: TRBV9; D gene: TRBD1; clone size: -; J gene: TRBJ1-4; CDR3 DNA: TGTGCCAGCAGCGCGGAGACAGGGGCGTCTAATGAAAAACTGTTTTTT; CDR3 protein: CASSAETGASNEKLFF
V gene: TRBV9; D gene: TRBD2; clone size: -; J gene: TRBJ2-5; CDR3 DNA: TGTGCCGGCAGCGTAGGTAGCGGGAACCAAGAGACCCAGTACTTC; CDR3 protein: CAGSVGSGNQETQYF
V gene: TRBV12-3/TRBV12-4; D gene: -; clone size: few; J gene: TRBJ1-5; CDR3 DNA: TGTGCCAGCAGTTTACGCGGGGGGCAGAATCAGCCCCAGCATTTT; CDR3 protein: CASSLRGGQNQPQHF
V gene: TRBV5-1; D gene: TRBD1; clone size: many; J gene: TRBJ1-1; CDR3 DNA: TGCGCCAGCAGCTTACGGGACAGGGTAACACCTGAAGCTTTCTTT; CDR3 protein: CASSLRDRVTPEAFF
V gene: TRBV27; D gene: -; clone size: few; J gene: TRBJ2-7; CDR3 DNA: TGTGCCAGCAGCTCCAGGAACTCCTACGAGCAGTACTTC; CDR3 protein: CASSSRNSYEQYF
V gene: TRBV4-2; D gene: TRBD1; clone size: -; J gene: TRBJ2-5; CDR3 DNA: TGTGCCAGCAGCCAGGTAGAGGACAGGAAAGAGACCCAGTACTTC; CDR3 protein: CASSQVEDRKETQYF
V gene: TRBV11-2; D gene: -; clone size: -; J gene: TRBJ2-1; CDR3 DNA: TGTGCCAGCAGCTTCAGGGCCGCTGGTGAGCAGTTCTTC; CDR3 protein: CASSFRAAGEQFF
V gene: TRBV11-1; D gene: -; clone size: -; J gene: TRBJ1-4; CDR3 DNA: TGTGCCAGCAGCTTATATGGCGGACAAGAAAAACTGTTTTTT; CDR3 protein: CASSLYGGQEKLFF
V gene: TRBV11-2; D gene: -; clone size: -; J gene: TRBJ1-3; CDR3 DNA: TGTGCCAGCAGCCAACACGGACCTGGAAACACCATATATTTT; CDR3 protein: CASSQHGPGNTIYF
V gene: TRBV6-5; D gene: -; clone size: few; J gene: TRBJ1-6; CDR3 DNA: TGTGCCAGCAGTTACCGTGGGAGCTCACCCCTCCACTTT; CDR3 protein: CASSYRGSSPLHF
V gene: TRBV18; D gene: -; clone size: -; J gene: TRBJ1-4; CDR3 DNA: TGTGCCAGCTCTATGGACACAAATAATGAAAAACTGTTTTTT; CDR3 protein: CASSMDTNNEKLFF
V gene: TRBV5-1; D gene: TRBD1; clone size: -; J gene: TRBJ2-3; CDR3 DNA: TGCGCCAGCAGCCTGGACAGGGGGTGGGCAGATACGCAGTATTTT; CDR3 protein: CASSLDRGWADTQYF
V gene: TRBV4-2; D gene: -; clone size: many; J gene: TRBJ1-2; CDR3 DNA: TGTGCCAGCAGCCCTAGCCCAGAAAGCTATGGCTACACCTTC; CDR3 protein: CASSPSPESYGYTF
V gene: TRBV4-3; D gene: -; clone size: -; J gene: TRBJ2-3; CDR3 DNA: TGCGCCAGCAGCCAAGATTCGGGGGTCTGGGATACGCAGTATTTT; CDR3 protein: CASSQDSGVWDTQYF
V gene: TRBV4-1; D gene: -; clone size: -; J gene: TRBJ1-1; CDR3 DNA: TGCGCCAGCAGCCAAGGCGGTGTGCAGCCAGCTTTTAACACTGAAGCTTTCTTT; CDR3 protein: CASSQGGVQPAFNTEAFF
V gene: TRBV19; D gene: -; clone size: few; J gene: TRBJ1-5; CDR3 DNA: TGTGCCAGTAGCCACAGAGCACAGTCATCGGGTAATCAGCCCCAGCATTTT; CDR3 protein: CASSHRAQSSGNQPQHF
V gene: TRBV10-1; D gene: -; clone size: -; J gene: TRBJ2-6; CDR3 DNA: TGCGCCAGCAGGGTGGGGGCTGGGGCCAACGTCCTGACTTTC; CDR3 protein: CASRVGAGANVLTF